One sample yielded the 19 T cell receptor beta chains listed below, sequenced in a study of blood T cell repertoires in COVID-19. Some clones are missing from TCRdb's copy, which holds only in-frame ones; the method was immunoSEQ multiplex PCR. The sample carries 160,000 or so clones, 75% to 90% recorded once. Sample: PBMCs or T cells enriched from blood (not recorded which). The receptors originated from a woman aged 55-69 years who had recovered from COVID-19.

This clone was counted a few times. This chain links TRBV30 with TRBJ2-2, with D tentatively TRBD1 (6 bases). CDR1 is GTSNPN, CDR2 SVGIG, per germline (reference sequence). Trimming took 0 bases from V and 5 from J, leaving 7 bases between them. CDR3 size: 13 residues. The CDR3: CAWSVQGTGELFF. The CDR3 region has the DNA TGTGCCTGGAGTGTACAGGGAACCGGGGAGCTGTTTTTT.

The V call is TRBV30, the J call TRBJ2-2; weak D call: TRBD2 (7 bases). The CDR3 loop spans 14 amino acids. Germline CDR1 reads GTSNPN; CDR2 reads SVGIG (reference sequence). The ends were cut back, 2 bases at V and 4 bases at J, with 11 bases in the middle. CDR3 DNA sequence: TGTGCCTGGAGTTTTCGGGGGGCCACCGGGGAGCTGTTTTTT. Translated: CAWSFRGATGELFF.

The CDR3: CASSRGLAGERYF. CDR3 nucleotides: TGTGCCAGCAGCCGGGGACTAGCGGGGGAAAGGTACTTC. This chain joins TRBV12-3 or TRBV12-4 and TRBJ2-7; 14 positions match TRBD2. The V segment lost 6 bases and the J segment 12 bases; nucleotides outside the gene matches: 7. This CDR3 has 13 amino acids.

The genes are TRBV10-3 and TRBJ2-7; the match to TRBD1 covers 11 bases. Trimming cost V 6 bases and J 2 bases; bases outside gene matches: 3. CDR3 size: 14 residues. CDR1 and CDR2 from the germline V gene are ENHRY and SYGVKD. CDR3 amino acids: CAISGGQGAYEQYF. The CDR3, as DNA: TGTGCCATCAGCGGGGGACAGGGGGCCTACGAGCAGTACTTC.

CDR3 protein: CATSESGMRQETQYF. CDR3 DNA: TGTGCCACCAGTGAGTCAGGGATGAGACAAGAGACCCAGTACTTC. The chain joins TRBV24-1 to TRBJ2-5; tentative D call: TRBD1 (5 bases). CDR1 and CDR2 from the germline V gene are KGHDR and SFDVKD. V was shortened by 4 bases and J by 2 bases, with 13 bases between the two germline ends. The CDR3 has 15 residues.

J is TRBJ1-2 and V is TRBV30; D possibly corresponds to TRBD1 (5 bases). The germline V and J ends were trimmed by 2 bases and 5 bases, with 15 bases remaining between them. The CDR3 sequence is 14 residues long. CDR1 and CDR2 (germline): GTSNPN, SVGIG (reference sequence). This CDR3 reads CAWSRTGDGYGYTF. The CDR3 DNA follows: TGTGCCTGGAGTAGAACAGGTGATGGTTATGGCTACACCTTC.

The chain employs TRBV28 and TRBJ1-5; D is undetermined. Per germline, CDR1 MDHEN and CDR2 SYDVKM. Between the trimmed V and J ends, which lost 5 bases and 3 bases, there was a span of 8 bases. The CDR3 runs to 13 residues. The CDR3 spells CASSSSVNQPQHF. The CDR3 DNA sequence: TGTGCCAGCAGTAGCAGCGTCAATCAGCCCCAGCATTTT. The full variable domain, its missing parts supplied by reference TRBV28 and TRBJ1-5, is DVKVTQSSRYLVKRTGEKVFLECVQDMDHENMFWYRQDPGLGLRLIYFSYDVKMKEKGDIPEGYSVSREKKERFSLILESASTNQTSMYLCASSSSVNQPQHFGDGTRLSIL.

The chain joins TRBV6-5 to TRBJ2-3; 9 bases fit TRBD1. Per the germline V gene, CDR1 is MNHEY and CDR2 is SVGAGI. V lost 8 bases and J lost 2; bases outside the gene matches: 5. The CDR3 sequence is 14 residues long. CDR3 loop: CASWNRGPTDTQYF. DNA of the CDR3: TGTGCCAGCTGGAACAGGGGGCCCACAGATACGCAGTATTTT.

The chain uses TRBV19 and TRBJ1-3; no clear D. Germline V CDR1 and CDR2: LNHDA, SQIVND (reference sequence). This CDR3 has 15 amino acids. Trimming took 7 bases from V and 0 from J, leaving 13 bases between them. The CDR3 reads CASTSRRSSGNTIYF. DNA for the CDR3: TGTGCCAGTACCTCCCGACGGAGCTCTGGAAACACCATATATTTT. Complete variable domain (other parts from reference TRBV19 and TRBJ1-3): DGGITQSPKYLFRKEGQNVTLSCEQNLNHDAMYWYRQDPGQGLRLIYYSQIVNDFQKGDIAEGYSVSREKKESFPLTVTSAQKNPTAFYLCASTSRRSSGNTIYFGEGSWLTVV.

The chain recombines TRBV5-5 with TRBJ1-1; D unclear. Trimming removed 1 base at V and 2 bases at J, with 9 bases between. The CDR3 extends over 14 amino acids. Germline CDR1 reads SGHKS; CDR2 reads YYEKEE (reference sequence). The CDR3 DNA sequence: TGTGCCAGCAGCTTGAAGGGAGGAAACACTGAAGCTTTCTTT. Encoded protein: CASSLKGGNTEAFF.

The chain combines TRBV24-1 with TRBJ2-7; maybe TRBD1 (6 bases). Trimming shortened V by 3 bases and J by 2 bases, and 10 bases separated the two germline ends. The germline CDR1 and CDR2 sequences are KGHDR and SFDVKD. The CDR3 runs to 14 residues. The CDR3 sequence is CATSDEGHPYEQYF. CDR3 DNA: TGTGCCACCAGTGATGAGGGACACCCCTACGAGCAGTACTTC.

The rearrangement joins TRBV2 to TRBJ1-5, with 12 nucleotides matching TRBD1. With 3 bases clipped from V and 3 bases from J, the junction kept 3 bases outside the gene matches. From germline, CDR1 is SNHLY and CDR2 FYNNEI. CDR3 length: 16 residues. As DNA, the CDR3 is TGTGCCAGCAGTGAGGGACAGGGGGCGATCAATCAGCCCCAGCATTTT. This sequence encodes CASSEGQGAINQPQHF.

The V and J genes are TRBV19 and TRBJ1-5; 8 positions match TRBD1. This CDR3 has 16 residues. V was pared by 1 base and J by 6 bases, with 8 bases of the junction left unmatched. CDR1 and CDR2 from the germline V gene are LNHDA and SQIVND (reference sequence). CDR3 sequence (DNA): TGTGCCAGTAGTATAGTTCGGCAGGGGGCCTCTCAGCCCCAGCATTTT. This sequence encodes CASSIVRQGASQPQHF. Combining the CDR3 with reference TRBV19 and TRBJ1-5 gives the whole variable domain DGGITQSPKYLFRKEGQNVTLSCEQNLNHDAMYWYRQDPGQGLRLIYYSQIVNDFQKGDIAEGYSVSREKKESFPLTVTSAQKNPTAFYLCASSIVRQGASQPQHFGDGTRLSIL.

This sequence joins TRBV5-8 and TRBJ1-3; 7 bases agree with TRBD1. The CDR3 has 14 amino acids. Germline CDR1 and CDR2: SGHTS and YDEGEE. The V segment lost 2 bases and the J segment 3 bases; nucleotides outside the gene matches: 2. The CDR3 protein is CASSFYRGGNTIYF. The CDR3 DNA sequence: TGTGCCAGCAGCTTCTACAGGGGTGGAAACACCATATATTTT.

The V and J genes are TRBV5-4 and TRBJ2-2; 9 bases map to TRBD2. The germline V gene encodes CDR1 SGHNT and CDR2 YYREEE (reference sequence). The J segment lost 4 bases and the V segment lost 4 bases, leaving 8 bases of the junction unmatched. This CDR3 is 16 amino acids long. The CDR3 bases are TGTGCCAGCAGCGGGCGACTAGCGGAGGGCACCGGGGAGCTGTTTTTT. Protein product: CASSGRLAEGTGELFF.

The J gene is TRBJ1-1, the V gene TRBV5-8, with 8 bases matching TRBD1. The CDR3 runs to 15 residues. The germline CDR1 and CDR2 sequences are SGHTS and YDEGEE. V gave up 0 bases and J gave up 0 bases; unmatched junction bases: 1. CDR3 DNA: TGTGCCAGCAGCTTGGGGGACAGGTTGAACACTGAAGCTTTCTTT. Its protein product is CASSLGDRLNTEAFF.

V is TRBV27 and J is TRBJ2-5; TRBD1 is a possible D gene (6 bases). This CDR3 has 16 amino acids. Trimming stripped 3 bases from V and 5 bases from J, with 19 bases between. CDR1 and CDR2 (germline): MNHEY, SMNVEV (reference sequence). The CDR3 region is CASSFQGHFNRETQYF. The CDR3 bases are TGTGCCAGCAGTTTCCAGGGACACTTCAATAGGGAGACCCAGTACTTC.

The sample holds a few counts of this clone. The V gene is TRBV5-1, the J gene TRBJ1-1; TRBD1 might be the D (5 bases). Germline lookup yields CDR1 SGHRS and CDR2 YFSETQ. V dropped 0 bases and J dropped 3 bases, with 6 bases sitting between them. This CDR3 contains 13 residues. CDR3 region: CASSLGRDTEAFF. The CDR3 coding sequence is TGCGCCAGCAGCTTGGGCAGGGACACTGAAGCTTTCTTT.

This clone was observed a single time. This sequence joins TRBV19 and TRBJ2-7; 7 bases match TRBD1. The germline V gene has CDR1 LNHDA and CDR2 SQIVND (reference sequence). The V and J ends lost 6 bases and 3 bases, in that order; junction bases with no gene match: 5. The CDR3 extends over 13 amino acids. The CDR3, as DNA: TGTGCCAGTAGCCAGGACAGGTTCTACGAGCAGTACTTC. It yields the protein CASSQDRFYEQYF.